This T cell receptor beta chain is drawn from a study of shared clonotypes between healthy human individuals. Study conclusions and caveats: It was the few donors that limited the genetic and exposure-history diversity represented. Larger estimated richness was generally seen in naive subsets than in memory subsets.

Regarding this clone: Its specificity is not known.

Measured with immunoSEQ multiplex PCR; TCRdb has only the in-frame clones, and not every one. Of over 2 million clones detected, over 85% appear once; the ten largest clones hold more than 0.1%. This CDR3 is 15 amino acids long. CDR1 MDHEN and CDR2 SYDVKM come from the germline V gene. The ends were cut back, 5 bases at V and 1 base at J, with 14 bases in the middle. The sequencing sample was made of naive CD4+ T cells sorted from blood. Regarding subset: CD45RA+ positively selected. This receptor was identified in a man aged 18 to 35 in good health. The chain is built from TRBV28 and TRBJ1-1; perhaps TRBD1 as D (5 bases). This CDR3 is CASSRSYGANTEAFF. The CDR3 region has the DNA TGTGCCAGCAGTCGATCTTACGGGGCGAACACTGAAGCTTTCTTT.